This T cell receptor beta chain was captured by sequencing in a study of blood T cell repertoires in COVID-19. V lost 5 bases, J lost 0 bases, and 8 bases stayed unmatched. The germline V gene encodes CDR1 SEHNR and CDR2 FQNEAQ (reference sequence). The CDR3 covers 16 residues. This table comes from immunoSEQ multiplex PCR, and its TCRdb copy is limited to in-frame clones, with some not included. The sample includes 200,000 to 250,000 clones, around nine tenths seen only once; the top ten take roughly 12%. What was sequenced was peripheral blood. The sequence was collected from a woman aged 18-29 years who had recovered from COVID-19. The chain joins TRBV7-9 to TRBJ2-7; the match to TRBD1 covers 9 bases. CDR3 bases: TGTGCCAGCAGCGCAACAGACAGGGGGAGCTCCTACGAGCAGTACTTC. Its protein is CASSATDRGSSYEQYF.